What follows are 5 T cell receptor beta chains derived from one specimen sequenced in a study of T cells expressing NK-cell markers. Each CDR3 protein gets one entry in TCRdb, which reprocessed the 5' RACE reads and gives no DNA. The sample data list about 550,000 distinct CDR3 sequences. The sequenced sample consisted of blood T cells: a sorted CD56 or NKG2C T cell subset, CD4+ or CD8+ T cells, or bulk PBMC T cells (not recorded which). These receptors all stem from a man aged 18 to 35 in good health.

The chain uses TRBV5-1 and TRBJ2-1; without DNA, the TCRdb call of TRBD2 cannot be checked. The CDR3 has 14 residues. Germline V lookup: CDR1 SGHRS, CDR2 YFSETQ. CDR3 sequence: CASSLAATAGEQFF.

The chain recombines TRBV7-8 with TRBJ1-3. CDR3 length: 18 residues. CDR1 is SGHVS, CDR2 FQNEAQ, per germline. CDR3 sequence: CASSLKLGPADSGNTIYF.

The chain joins TRBV20-1 to TRBJ2-1; TCRdb outputs TRBD2, but without DNA this stays unchecked. Germline CDR1 is DFQATT and CDR2 is SNEGSKA (reference sequence). This CDR3 region has 18 residues. The CDR3 reads CSASLGTSGMSSYNEQFF.

The V and J genes are TRBV12-3 or TRBV12-4 and TRBJ1-2. The length of the CDR3 is 13 residues. CDR3 sequence: CASSLRSGYGYTF.

V is TRBV6-2 or TRBV6-3 and J is TRBJ2-1; TCRdb picks TRBD2, but there is no DNA to check that call. There are 18 residues in the CDR3. The germline gives CDR1 MNHEY, CDR2 SVGEGT. The CDR3: CASSPPLLAGVSYNEQFF.